The present entry profiles one T cell receptor (beta chain) with its context. This sample was taken from a study of control samples from healthy donors and cancer patients. Here immunoSEQ multiplex PCR was the method, and the copy in TCRdb shows in-frame clones only, minus some. The sample consists of tens of thousands of clones, around 87% of them appearing once. Trimming removed 10 bases at V and 0 bases at J, with 16 bases between. Per the germline V gene, CDR1 is MNHEY and CDR2 is SVGAGI. The CDR3 length is 15 residues. The clonotype was recovered from a man aged 50-59 years in good health. What was sequenced was blood. The chain is built from TRBV6-5 and TRBJ1-5, with D unresolved. The DNA for the CDR3 is TGTGCCATCGAGGCAGACGAATATAGCAATCAGCCCCAGCATTTT. Protein: CAIEADEYSNQPQHF.